The next 21 T cell receptor beta chains were all read from a single sample in a study of blood T cell repertoires in COVID-19. Clones were read by immunoSEQ multiplex PCR, and TCRdb kept only the in-frame ones, dropping some. The sample contains approximately 300,000 clones, 75% to 95% of which appear only once. Sequencing was carried out using peripheral blood. The receptors derive from a woman between 25 and 40 years old with COVID-19, enrolled during active disease.

The chain has TRBV7-9 and TRBJ2-7, with a tentative D call TRBD2 (8 bases). The ends were cut back, 1 base at V and 2 bases at J, with 12 bases in the middle. The CDR3 is 15 amino acids. Germline lookup yields CDR1 SEHNR and CDR2 FQNEAQ (reference sequence). The CDR3 loop is CASSLVSGTAYEQYF. The CDR3 bases are TGTGCCAGCAGCTTAGTTAGCGGGACAGCCTACGAGCAGTACTTC. Full variable domain (rest looked up from reference TRBV7-9 and TRBJ2-7): DTGVSQNPRHKITKRGQNVTFRCDPISEHNRLYWYRQTLGQGPEFLTYFQNEAQLEKSRLLSDRFSAERPKGSFSTLEIQRTEQGDSAMYLCASSLVSGTAYEQYFGPGTRLTVT.

The genes are TRBV2 and TRBJ2-7, with TRBD1 identical over 9 bases. Germline V lookup: CDR1 SNHLY, CDR2 FYNNEI. V shed 10 bases, J shed 5 bases, and the junction held 6 bases outside the gene matches. This CDR3 has 12 residues. The CDR3: CATQDRGDEQYF. The CDR3 region has the DNA TGTGCCACCCAAGACAGGGGGGACGAGCAGTACTTC.

The V gene is TRBV12-5, the J gene TRBJ2-3, with 12 bases lining up with TRBD2. The CDR3 covers 20 residues. V lost 1 base, J lost 2 bases, and 13 bases stayed unmatched. Germline V CDR1 and CDR2: LGHNT, FRNRAP. CDR3 coding DNA: TGTGCTAGTGGTTTGGCCTCTAGCGGGAGGGGGAGGACAAACACAGATACGCAGTATTTT. The encoded protein is CASGLASSGRGRTNTDTQYF.

The V call is TRBV6-2 or TRBV6-3, the J call TRBJ1-1; 7 nucleotides align to TRBD1. J lost 11 bases, V lost 2 bases, and 5 bases had no gene match. This CDR3 contains 12 residues. The V gene's germline CDR1 is MNHEY and CDR2 SVGEGT. For the CDR3, the DNA is TGTGCCAGCAGTTACCGACAGGGTACGGCTTTCTTT. Translated, it gives CASSYRQGTAFF.

About this clone: At one end the junction does not follow the germline gene, possibly because of a read error. The chain has TRBV7-7 and TRBJ1-1; D is unclear. Germline V gene data show CDR1 as SSHAT and CDR2 as FNYEAQ (reference sequence). This CDR3 contains 13 residues. The DNA for the CDR3 is TGTGCTAGCAGCTTAGCCCCCGGGTCTGAAGCTTTCTTT. As protein: CASSLAPGSEAFF.

J is TRBJ2-3 and V is TRBV30, with TRBD2 as a possible D gene (6 bases). Trimming took 2 bases from V and 4 from J, leaving 22 bases between them. CDR1 GTSNPN and CDR2 SVGIG come from the germline V gene (reference sequence). The CDR3 loop spans 17 amino acids. The CDR3 DNA follows: TGTGCCTGGAGTCCGCCCTCGACTAGTAGGGATCCAGATACGCAGTATTTT. As protein: CAWSPPSTSRDPDTQYF.

A note on this clone: The sample contains more than one DNA sequence encoding this CDR3. The chain links TRBV25-1 to TRBJ1-1, with D unresolved. V was pared by 4 bases and J by 0 bases, with 9 bases between. The CDR3 extends over 14 amino acids. The germline CDR1 and CDR2 sequences are MGHDK and SYGVNS. The CDR3 nucleotides read TGTGCCAGCAGTGCGGCGGGAATGAACACTGAAGCTTTCTTT. Encoded protein: CASSAAGMNTEAFF.

The chain joins TRBV28 to TRBJ1-2; 8 bases align to TRBD1. The J segment lost 6 bases and the V segment lost 6 bases, leaving 3 bases of the junction unmatched. The germline gives CDR1 MDHEN, CDR2 SYDVKM. The CDR3 covers 12 residues. As DNA, the CDR3 is TGTGCCAGCAGACAGACAGGGGATGGCTACACCTTC. Amino acid sequence: CASRQTGDGYTF.

The V call is TRBV15, the J call TRBJ2-1, with a weak D call TRBD2 (5 bases). The ends were cut back, 5 bases at V and 5 bases at J, with 10 bases in the middle. The germline V gene has CDR1 LNHNV and CDR2 YYDKDF (reference sequence). The length of the CDR3 is 13 residues. CDR3 in DNA: TGTGCCACCAGCCGTCTAGCCGACAATGAGCAGTTCTTC. Translation gives CATSRLADNEQFF.

The chain has TRBV5-1 and TRBJ2-2, with TRBD1 identical over 7 bases. The CDR3 length is 16 residues. V gave up 5 bases and J gave up 0 bases; unmatched junction bases: 7. Per germline, CDR1 SGHRS and CDR2 YFSETQ. CDR3 sequence reads: CASRVGTAANTGELFF. The DNA for the CDR3 is TGCGCCAGCAGAGTGGGGACAGCCGCGAACACCGGGGAGCTGTTTTTT.

This clone showed up just a few times. The rearrangement uses TRBV5-1 and TRBJ2-1, with TRBD2 matching 10 bases. In germline, CDR1 is SGHRS, CDR2 YFSETQ. After removal of 4 bases from V and 8 bases from J, the junction contained 9 bases not matched to a gene. The CDR3 contains 15 residues. In DNA, the CDR3 is TGCGCCAGCAGCACCGGACTAGCGGCCGGGGATGAGCAGTTCTTC. It codes for CASSTGLAAGDEQFF.

The chain links TRBV2 to TRBJ2-1; 12 bases match TRBD2. The germline CDR1 and CDR2 sequences are SNHLY and FYNNEI. This CDR3 has 11 amino acids. V lost 6 bases, J lost 15 bases, and 3 bases stayed unmatched. CDR3 nucleotides: TGTGCCAGCAGATCTAGCGGGAGGGTGTTCTTC. Translating gives CASRSSGRVFF.

The J gene is TRBJ2-1, the V gene TRBV6-2 or TRBV6-3; TRBD2 aligns across 9 bases. This CDR3 is built from 12 residues. The J segment lost 15 bases and the V segment lost 3 bases, leaving 6 bases of the junction unmatched. Germline loops: CDR1 MNHEY, CDR2 SVGEGT. The CDR3 loop is CASSYPGTSTFF. CDR3 bases: TGTGCCAGCAGTTATCCCGGGACTAGCACGTTCTTC.

CDR3 nucleotide sequence: TGCGCCAGCAGCGACGGACAGGGCGGCCAGCCCCAGCATTTT. As protein: CASSDGQGGQPQHF. This chain links TRBV5-1 with TRBJ1-5, with 8 positions matching TRBD1. Germline CDR1 is SGHRS and CDR2 is YFSETQ. This CDR3 is built from 14 residues. The V and J ends lost 4 bases and 7 bases, in that order; junction bases with no gene match: 7.

CDR3 DNA sequence: TGCGCCAGCAGCCCTGACCCGGACAGGGATACTCGTCAGCCCCAGCATTTT. It is translated as CASSPDPDRDTRQPQHF. The rearrangement uses TRBV4-1 and TRBJ1-5, with TRBD1 identical over 8 bases. The CDR3 loop spans 17 amino acids. The V segment lost 4 bases and the J segment 6 bases; nucleotides outside the gene matches: 14. Germline V lookup: CDR1 MGHRA, CDR2 YSYEKL.

This clone has only a few counts. The V gene is TRBV7-9, the J gene TRBJ1-1, with D hard to call. V lost 2 bases and J 8 bases, leaving 15 bases between the germline ends. This CDR3 has 14 residues. In germline, CDR1 is SEHNR, CDR2 FQNEAQ (reference sequence). CDR3: CASSLNRGEAEAFF. In nucleotides, the CDR3 is TGTGCCAGCAGCTTAAATCGCGGGGAAGCGGAAGCTTTCTTT.

The genes are TRBV18 and TRBJ1-2, with 8 bases matching TRBD1. V lost 0 bases and J lost 1; bases outside the gene matches: 4. Germline V gene data show CDR1 as KGHSH and CDR2 as LQKENI. The CDR3 loop spans 16 amino acids. CDR3 DNA sequence: TGTGCCAGCTCACCACCGGCAGGGGGCCATAACTATGGCTACACCTTC. It codes for CASSPPAGGHNYGYTF.

V is TRBV5-1 and J is TRBJ2-1; 12 nucleotides align to TRBD2. V lost 3 bases to trimming and J lost 9 bases; unmatched junction nucleotides: 7. Germline V gives CDR1 SGHRS, CDR2 YFSETQ. The CDR3 totals 15 residues. CDR3 region: CASSSGTSGWGEQFF. CDR3 DNA: TGCGCCAGCAGCTCGGGGACTAGCGGGTGGGGTGAGCAGTTCTTC.

This clone came up once. The gene calls are TRBV10-3 and TRBJ1-2; D gene unclear. The V end was cut by 2 bases, the J end by 7 bases, with 14 bases between. The germline gives CDR1 ENHRY, CDR2 SYGVKD. This CDR3 has 14 amino acids. Here the CDR3 DNA reads TGTGCCATCAGTGAGACGGTTGATTTTTTTGGCTACACCTTC. This gives the protein CAISETVDFFGYTF.

This clone came up once. This sequence joins TRBV7-8 and TRBJ2-7; maybe TRBD1 (6 bases). Germline V CDR1 and CDR2: SGHVS, FQNEAQ. The CDR3 has 15 residues. Trimming shortened V by 2 bases and J by 2 bases, and 13 bases separated the two germline ends. The CDR3 DNA is TGTGCCAGCAGCTTACCCGGGACACTTGCCTACGAGCAGTACTTC. Translating gives CASSLPGTLAYEQYF.

V gene TRBV27 combines with J gene TRBJ2-7; 9 bases line up with TRBD2. Germline V gene sequence: CDR1 MNHEY, CDR2 SMNVEV (reference sequence). V lost 7 bases and J lost 4; bases outside the gene matches: 8. CDR3 length: 14 amino acids. The CDR3 here is CASTRSGSEYEQYF. The CDR3 nucleotides are TGTGCCAGCACCCGTAGCGGGAGCGAATACGAGCAGTACTTC.